A single sample is the source of the 5 T cell receptor beta chains below, sequenced in a study of cytomegalovirus exposure and HLA in healthy donors. This PCR relied on a set of 60 Vbeta primers and 13 Jbeta primers. The method was immunoSEQ multiplex PCR; TCRdb's version includes in-frame clones alone and lacks a portion of them. This table has about 140,000 clones, around 80% appearing once. The sequencing sample was made of PBMCs. The receptors originated from a male donor in good health and CMV-seropositive.

This CDR3 is CASSQPGQGKNQPQHF. Written as DNA, the CDR3 is TGCGCCAGCAGTCAACCCGGACAGGGGAAGAATCAGCCCCAGCATTTT. The chain uses TRBV23-1 and TRBJ1-5; 9 positions match TRBD1. TRBV23-1 is annotated as an ORF whose role is uncertain. V dropped 2 bases and J dropped 4; count of bases not matched to a gene: 6. This CDR3 comprises 16 residues.

This clone was seen a handful of times. DNA for the CDR3: TGTGCCAGCAGCCAAGTTGGCGGGGGCTCTTCGATAGCTTTCTTT. This sequence encodes CASSQVGGGSSIAFF. The V and J genes are TRBV14 and TRBJ1-1, with D perhaps matching TRBD1 (6 bases). CDR3 size: 15 residues. V shed 1 base and J shed 10 bases, with 19 bases lying between them. Germline CDR1 reads SGHDN; CDR2 reads FVKESK.

V and J are TRBV15 and TRBJ1-1; D uncertain. CDR1 is LNHNV, CDR2 YYDKDF, per germline (reference sequence). The V gene lost 5 bases and the J gene lost 1 base, with 8 bases spanning the gap. The length of the CDR3 is 13 residues. The CDR3: CATSRGENTEAFF. Written as DNA, the CDR3 is TGTGCCACCAGCCGGGGAGAGAACACTGAAGCTTTCTTT.

In DNA form, the CDR3 reads TGTGCCAGTACCCAAAGACAGGGCTGGGATACGCAGTATTTT. It codes for CASTQRQGWDTQYF. The chain has TRBV19 and TRBJ2-3; TRBD1 matches at 7 bases. The J segment lost 6 bases and the V segment lost 7 bases, leaving 10 bases of the junction unmatched. Germline V gives CDR1 LNHDA, CDR2 SQIVND (reference sequence). This CDR3 comprises 14 residues.

J is TRBJ2-5 and V is TRBV5-6, with 9 nucleotides matching TRBD2. The J call may be faulty, since TRBJ2-7 better matches the DNA end. Germline V lookup: CDR1 SGHDT, CDR2 YYEEEE. The length of the CDR3 is 15 residues. CDR3: CASSLAGTSRYEQYF. The CDR3 DNA sequence: TGTGCCAGCAGCTTGGCCGGGACTAGCAGATACGAGCAGTACTTC.